The rows below give T cell receptor beta chains drawn from one sample of a study of T-cell reconstitution after alpha-beta-depleted transplantation in children. TCRdb re-analysed the PCR reads in MiXCR, keeping a single row per CDR3 protein. The sample contains 780,000 or so distinct CDR3 sequences, about 15% of which appear only once. The sample in question was PBMCs, mostly from graft donor cells, obtained 360 days after TCRalphabeta/CD19-depleted stem cell transplant. These receptors all come from a male patient younger than 18 who had a stem cell transplant for acute lymphoblastic leukemia, so the T cells may come from the graft donor. Both conserved end residues are part of each CDR3. The D gene is left open where the match is weak. Not every row has a clone size; where given, it reads once, few, many or a size class.

cdr3_nt: TGCAGTGCCCGATCCCAAGAGACCCAGTACTTC
cdr3_aa: CSARSQETQYF
v_call: TRBV20-1
d_call: NA
j_call: TRBJ2-5
clone_size: many

cdr3_nt: TGTGCCAGCTCACCAAAGTCGAGTTACGAGCAGTACTTC
cdr3_aa: CASSPKSSYEQYF
v_call: TRBV18
d_call: NA
j_call: TRBJ2-7
clone_size: many

cdr3_nt: TGCGCCAGCAGCACGTCGGGGACAGGCCGACTGCAGTACTATGGCTACACCTTC
cdr3_aa: CASSTSGTGRLQYYGYTF
v_call: TRBV5-1
d_call: TRBD1
j_call: TRBJ1-2
clone_size: few

cdr3_nt: TGTGCCAGCAGCTCGGAACCTCTAAGGGGGAACACTGAAGCTTTCTTT
cdr3_aa: CASSSEPLRGNTEAFF
v_call: TRBV7-8
d_call: NA
j_call: TRBJ1-1
clone_size: few

cdr3_nt: TGTGCCAGCAGTACTAGTTCGTACACCATATATTTT
cdr3_aa: CASSTSSYTIYF
v_call: TRBV12-3/TRBV12-4
d_call: NA
j_call: TRBJ1-3
clone_size: many

cdr3_nt: TGTGCCAGCAGTGAATATAGCGGGGGGAACACCGGGGAGCTGTTTTTT
cdr3_aa: CASSEYSGGNTGELFF
v_call: TRBV25-1
d_call: TRBD2
j_call: TRBJ2-2
clone_size: few

cdr3_nt: TGTGCCAGCTCACCACAGGGCCTAGCGGGAGTTTACGAGCAGTACTTC
cdr3_aa: CASSPQGLAGVYEQYF
v_call: TRBV18
d_call: TRBD2
j_call: TRBJ2-7
clone_size: few

cdr3_nt: TGTGCCAGCAGTTTCCAGGTCGGCCAGCCCCAGCATTTT
cdr3_aa: CASSFQVGQPQHF
v_call: TRBV12-3/TRBV12-4
d_call: NA
j_call: TRBJ1-5
clone_size: NA

cdr3_nt: TGTGCCAGCAGCCCTGTTCTCGACAATGAGCAGTTCTTC
cdr3_aa: CASSPVLDNEQFF
v_call: TRBV7-8
d_call: NA
j_call: TRBJ2-1
clone_size: few

cdr3_nt: TGTGCCAGCTCACCTATCTTCGATACGCAGTATTTT
cdr3_aa: CASSPIFDTQYF
v_call: TRBV18
d_call: NA
j_call: TRBJ2-3
clone_size: few

cdr3_nt: TGCAGTGCTAGTGGACTAGCGGGGACCGGGGAGCTGTTTTTT
cdr3_aa: CSASGLAGTGELFF
v_call: TRBV20-1
d_call: TRBD2
j_call: TRBJ2-2
clone_size: NA

cdr3_nt: TGCGCCAGCAGCCAAGACCTCGTTTCGAGGGCGCAGTATTTT
cdr3_aa: CASSQDLVSRAQYF
v_call: TRBV4-1
d_call: NA
j_call: TRBJ2-3
clone_size: NA

cdr3_nt: TGTGCCACCAGCAGGCGAACCGGGACTAGCGGGAGTAACGAGCAGTACTTC
cdr3_aa: CATSRRTGTSGSNEQYF
v_call: TRBV15
d_call: TRBD2
j_call: TRBJ2-7
clone_size: NA

cdr3_nt: TGCAGCGTTGTAGTCGGGAGCTCCTACAATGAGCAGTTCTTC
cdr3_aa: CSVVVGSSYNEQFF
v_call: TRBV29-1
d_call: NA
j_call: TRBJ2-1
clone_size: NA

cdr3_nt: TGTGCCACCAGCAGAGGGGATCCTTACTACGAGCAGTACTTC
cdr3_aa: CATSRGDPYYEQYF
v_call: TRBV15
d_call: NA
j_call: TRBJ2-7
clone_size: NA

cdr3_nt: TGTGCCAGCAGTCGCCCGGACAGTCTGAAAAACATTCAGTACTTC
cdr3_aa: CASSRPDSLKNIQYF
v_call: TRBV2
d_call: NA
j_call: TRBJ2-4
clone_size: NA

cdr3_nt: TGTGCCAGCAGTCTGACTAGCATTGGAAATGAGCAGTTCTTC
cdr3_aa: CASSLTSIGNEQFF
v_call: TRBV12-3/TRBV12-4
d_call: TRBD2
j_call: TRBJ2-1
clone_size: NA

cdr3_nt: TGCGCCAGCAGCTCAACCCCCCTTCTCGCGGGAGGTAAGAATGAGCAGTTCTTC
cdr3_aa: CASSSTPLLAGGKNEQFF
v_call: TRBV5-1
d_call: TRBD2
j_call: TRBJ2-1
clone_size: few

cdr3_nt: TGTGCCAGCAGCCCCATGGGGGGAACTCCCCAGGGGGATACGCAGTATTTT
cdr3_aa: CASSPMGGTPQGDTQYF
v_call: TRBV3-1
d_call: NA
j_call: TRBJ2-3
clone_size: NA

cdr3_nt: TGTGCCAGCAGCTTATGGTCTGGGACTAGCGGGAGAGTAAACAATGAGCAGTTCTTC
cdr3_aa: CASSLWSGTSGRVNNEQFF
v_call: TRBV7-3
d_call: TRBD2
j_call: TRBJ2-1
clone_size: NA

cdr3_nt: TGCAGTGCGGGCAGGGGGCGCAGTGTTCTCTATGGCTACACCTTC
cdr3_aa: CSAGRGRSVLYGYTF
v_call: TRBV20-1
d_call: TRBD1
j_call: TRBJ1-2
clone_size: few

cdr3_nt: TGTGCCAGCAGCCCACTAGCGGGAGGGCCCCATGAGCAGTTCTTC
cdr3_aa: CASSPLAGGPHEQFF
v_call: TRBV7-9
d_call: TRBD2
j_call: TRBJ2-1
clone_size: few

cdr3_nt: TGCAGTGCTAGCGGACTCGGCTCCTACAATGAGCAGTTCTTC
cdr3_aa: CSASGLGSYNEQFF
v_call: TRBV20-1
d_call: NA
j_call: TRBJ2-1
clone_size: many

cdr3_nt: TGCAGCGTTTGGCGGGAGGGCCGGAGGCAGACCCAGTACTTC
cdr3_aa: CSVWREGRRQTQYF
v_call: TRBV29-1
d_call: TRBD2
j_call: TRBJ2-5
clone_size: few

cdr3_nt: TGCAGCGTGAGGGGACTAGCGGGAGAGACCCAGTACTTC
cdr3_aa: CSVRGLAGETQYF
v_call: TRBV29-1
d_call: TRBD2
j_call: TRBJ2-5
clone_size: NA

cdr3_nt: TGCGCCAGCGACGGCATGGCGGGAGGCACAGATACGCAGTATTTT
cdr3_aa: CASDGMAGGTDTQYF
v_call: TRBV5-1
d_call: TRBD2
j_call: TRBJ2-3
clone_size: few

cdr3_nt: TGTGCCAGCAGCCAGCGGATGGAGAACTACGAGCAGTACTTC
cdr3_aa: CASSQRMENYEQYF
v_call: TRBV6-1
d_call: NA
j_call: TRBJ2-7
clone_size: NA

cdr3_nt: TGTGCCAGCAGGGCTAAGAATACATTTGGGAATGAGCAGTTCTTC
cdr3_aa: CASRAKNTFGNEQFF
v_call: TRBV11-1
d_call: NA
j_call: TRBJ2-1
clone_size: NA

cdr3_nt: TGCAGCGTTGGTAGGCTAGCGGGAGGGCGGGGGGGATACAATGAGCAGTTCTTC
cdr3_aa: CSVGRLAGGRGGYNEQFF
v_call: TRBV29-1
d_call: TRBD2
j_call: TRBJ2-1
clone_size: NA

cdr3_nt: TGTGCCAGCAGCCAAGATCCTAGCGGGAGGGCCTCCTACAATGAGCAGTTCTTC
cdr3_aa: CASSQDPSGRASYNEQFF
v_call: TRBV3-1
d_call: TRBD2
j_call: TRBJ2-1
clone_size: NA

cdr3_nt: TGTGCCAGCAGCCAAGATTGGGGAGGGGGCACTGAAGCTTTCTTT
cdr3_aa: CASSQDWGGGTEAFF
v_call: TRBV14
d_call: NA
j_call: TRBJ1-1
clone_size: NA

cdr3_nt: TGCGCCAGCAGCCCAAGGGGGACTAGCGGCAGGGGTTGGACCCAGTACTTC
cdr3_aa: CASSPRGTSGRGWTQYF
v_call: TRBV5-1
d_call: TRBD2
j_call: TRBJ2-5
clone_size: NA

cdr3_nt: TGTGCCAGCAGCTTAGGGGACTTTAAAGAGTATTTT
cdr3_aa: CASSLGDFKEYF
v_call: TRBV7-9
d_call: NA
j_call: TRBJ2-3
clone_size: few

cdr3_nt: TGCGCCAGCAGCTTGGTAGTTACCCAGGGCTACACCTTC
cdr3_aa: CASSLVVTQGYTF
v_call: TRBV5-1
d_call: NA
j_call: TRBJ1-2
clone_size: few

cdr3_nt: TGCAGTGCTAGAGAGGCGTCTACGAACACCGGGGAGCTGTTTTTT
cdr3_aa: CSAREASTNTGELFF
v_call: TRBV20-1
d_call: NA
j_call: TRBJ2-2
clone_size: NA

cdr3_nt: TGCGCCAGCAGCTTGTTAAAGGCGGGAGGGGTTCAAGAGACCCAGTACTTC
cdr3_aa: CASSLLKAGGVQETQYF
v_call: TRBV5-1
d_call: TRBD2
j_call: TRBJ2-5
clone_size: NA

cdr3_nt: TGTGCCAGCAGCCTCAGCCTCTACCAGCCCCAGCATTTT
cdr3_aa: CASSLSLYQPQHF
v_call: TRBV9
d_call: NA
j_call: TRBJ1-5
clone_size: few

cdr3_nt: TGTACCAGCAGTTTAGTCCCCTGGACTAGCGGGGCCTACAATGAGCAGTTCTTC
cdr3_aa: CTSSLVPWTSGAYNEQFF
v_call: TRBV12-3/TRBV12-4
d_call: TRBD2
j_call: TRBJ2-1
clone_size: NA

cdr3_nt: TGTGCCATCAGTGAACCGGGGACGACTAGTACCATCTACAATGAGCAGTTCTTC
cdr3_aa: CAISEPGTTSTIYNEQFF
v_call: TRBV10-3
d_call: NA
j_call: TRBJ2-1
clone_size: NA

cdr3_nt: TGTGCCAGCAGCCAAGTGTGGCAGGGGTTAGACAATGAGCAGTTCTTC
cdr3_aa: CASSQVWQGLDNEQFF
v_call: TRBV4-2
d_call: NA
j_call: TRBJ2-1
clone_size: many

cdr3_nt: TGTGCCAGCAGCTTAGGGTCTAGCGCAAGCAATGAGCAGTTCTTC
cdr3_aa: CASSLGSSASNEQFF
v_call: TRBV7-2
d_call: NA
j_call: TRBJ2-1
clone_size: few

cdr3_nt: TGCGCCAGCAGTGAGGACCTAGCGGGAGAGACCCAGTACTTC
cdr3_aa: CASSEDLAGETQYF
v_call: TRBV10-1
d_call: TRBD2
j_call: TRBJ2-5
clone_size: NA

cdr3_nt: TGCGCCAGCAGCTTGGACCCAGGGGGCACTGAAGCTTTCTTT
cdr3_aa: CASSLDPGGTEAFF
v_call: TRBV5-1
d_call: TRBD1
j_call: TRBJ1-1
clone_size: NA

cdr3_nt: TGTGCCAGCAGCCCTATGGAGGGGCCTAATCGCGAGCAGTACTTC
cdr3_aa: CASSPMEGPNREQYF
v_call: TRBV5-4
d_call: NA
j_call: TRBJ2-7
clone_size: NA

cdr3_nt: TGTGCCAGCAGTGAATGGGTCAACAGGGGATCTGGAAACACCATATATTTT
cdr3_aa: CASSEWVNRGSGNTIYF
v_call: TRBV25-1
d_call: TRBD1
j_call: TRBJ1-3
clone_size: NA

cdr3_nt: TGCGCCAGCAGCGTGACTAGCGGGGTTACCTACGAGCAGTACTTC
cdr3_aa: CASSVTSGVTYEQYF
v_call: TRBV5-1
d_call: TRBD2
j_call: TRBJ2-7
clone_size: few

cdr3_nt: TGTGCCAGCAGTGAAGATGGGCCTGGAAAGACCCAGTACTTC
cdr3_aa: CASSEDGPGKTQYF
v_call: TRBV2
d_call: NA
j_call: TRBJ2-5
clone_size: many

cdr3_nt: TGTGCCAGCAGCCCCGGGGGCGGGATGGGGAACGAGCAGTACTTC
cdr3_aa: CASSPGGGMGNEQYF
v_call: TRBV7-6
d_call: NA
j_call: TRBJ2-7
clone_size: few

cdr3_nt: TGTGCCACCAGCCCGAAGGGAGACCCACGGTTTTATGGCTACACCTTC
cdr3_aa: CATSPKGDPRFYGYTF
v_call: TRBV15
d_call: NA
j_call: TRBJ1-2
clone_size: once